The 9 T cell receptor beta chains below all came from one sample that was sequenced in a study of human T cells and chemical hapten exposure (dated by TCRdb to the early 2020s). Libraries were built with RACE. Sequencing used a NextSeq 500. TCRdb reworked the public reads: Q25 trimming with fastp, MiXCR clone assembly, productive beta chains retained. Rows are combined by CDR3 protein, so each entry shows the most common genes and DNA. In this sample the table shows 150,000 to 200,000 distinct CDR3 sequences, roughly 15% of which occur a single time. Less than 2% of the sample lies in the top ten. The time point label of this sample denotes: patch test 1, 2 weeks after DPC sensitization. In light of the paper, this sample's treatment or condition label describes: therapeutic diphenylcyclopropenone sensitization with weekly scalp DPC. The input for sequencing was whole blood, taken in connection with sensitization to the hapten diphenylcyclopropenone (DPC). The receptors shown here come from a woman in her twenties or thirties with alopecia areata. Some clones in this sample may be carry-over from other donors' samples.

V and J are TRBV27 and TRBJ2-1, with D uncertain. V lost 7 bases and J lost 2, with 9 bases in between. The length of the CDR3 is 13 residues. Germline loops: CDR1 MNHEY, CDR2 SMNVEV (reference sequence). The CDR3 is CASTQPPYNEQFF. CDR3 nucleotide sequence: TGTGCCAGCACTCAACCCCCCTACAATGAGCAGTTCTTC.

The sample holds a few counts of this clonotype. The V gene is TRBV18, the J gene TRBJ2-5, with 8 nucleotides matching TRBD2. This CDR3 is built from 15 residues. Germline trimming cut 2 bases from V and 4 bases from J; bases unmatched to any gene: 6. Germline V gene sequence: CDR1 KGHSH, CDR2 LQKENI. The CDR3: CASSPAGGNGETQYF. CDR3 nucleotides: TGTGCCAGCTCACCAGCGGGAGGTAACGGAGAGACCCAGTACTTC.

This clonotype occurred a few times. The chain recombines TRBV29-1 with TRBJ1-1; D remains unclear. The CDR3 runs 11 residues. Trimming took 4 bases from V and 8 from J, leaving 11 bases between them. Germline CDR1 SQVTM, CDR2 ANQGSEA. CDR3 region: CSVVEGREAFF. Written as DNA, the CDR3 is TGCAGCGTTGTGGAGGGCAGGGAAGCTTTCTTT.

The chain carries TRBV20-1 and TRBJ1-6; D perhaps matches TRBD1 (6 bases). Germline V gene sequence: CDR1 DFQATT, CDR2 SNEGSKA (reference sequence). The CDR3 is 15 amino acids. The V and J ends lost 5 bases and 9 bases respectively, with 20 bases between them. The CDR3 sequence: CSAGGPPGSASPLHF. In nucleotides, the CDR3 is TGCAGTGCTGGGGGGCCCCCGGGGTCGGCTTCACCCCTCCACTTT.

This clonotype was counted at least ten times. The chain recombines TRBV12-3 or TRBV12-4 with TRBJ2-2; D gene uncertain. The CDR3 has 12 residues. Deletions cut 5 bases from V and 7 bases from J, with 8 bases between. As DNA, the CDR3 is TGTGCCAGCAGTGGGTATGGCGGGGAGCTGTTTTTT. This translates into CASSGYGGELFF.

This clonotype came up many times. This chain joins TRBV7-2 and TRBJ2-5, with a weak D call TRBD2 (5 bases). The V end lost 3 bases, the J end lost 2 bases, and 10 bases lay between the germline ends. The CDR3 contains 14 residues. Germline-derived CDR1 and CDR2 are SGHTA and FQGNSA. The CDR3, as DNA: TGTGCCAGCAGCTTTGGGCGGGCTCAAGAGACCCAGTACTTC. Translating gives CASSFGRAQETQYF.

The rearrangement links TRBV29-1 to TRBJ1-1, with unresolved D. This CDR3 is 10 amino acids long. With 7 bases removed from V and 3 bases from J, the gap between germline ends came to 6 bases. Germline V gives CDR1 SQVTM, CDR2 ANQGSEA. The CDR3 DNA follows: TGCAGCGGAGGGTACACTGAAGCTTTCTTT. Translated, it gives CSGGYTEAFF.

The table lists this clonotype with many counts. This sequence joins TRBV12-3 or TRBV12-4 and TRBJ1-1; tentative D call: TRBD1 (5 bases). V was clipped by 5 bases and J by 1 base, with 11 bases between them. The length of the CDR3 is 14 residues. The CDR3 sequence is CASSRGHSNTEAFF. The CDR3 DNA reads TGTGCCAGCAGTCGAGGACACTCGAACACTGAAGCTTTCTTT.

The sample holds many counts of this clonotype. The CDR3 protein is CSVAGQETQYF. In nucleotides, the CDR3 is TGCAGCGTTGCAGGTCAAGAGACCCAGTACTTC. The gene calls are TRBV29-1 and TRBJ2-5; D unresolved. Trimming took off 4 bases at V and 2 bases at J, with 5 bases between the two ends. Looked up from germline, CDR1 is SQVTM and CDR2 is ANQGSEA. The CDR3 is 11 amino acids.